This T cell receptor (beta chain) was recovered during a study of response to subunit inactivated influenza vaccine. Study-wide findings and caveats: There was a suggestion from the authors that each seasonal influenza vaccination recruits few new T cells.

One entry per CDR3 protein results from TCRdb running MiXCR on the RT-PCR reads. The table has a few hundred thousand distinct CDR3 sequences, 13% to 15% seen once; the top ten hold around 10%. This CDR3 is 15 amino acids long. V lost 2 bases to trimming and J lost 1 base; unmatched junction nucleotides: 4. The germline V gene encodes CDR1 SGHRS and CDR2 YFSETQ. The sample holds a few counts of this clonotype. What it binds is unknown. The sample here was PBMCs from blood, taken approximately 13 days after vaccination. This TCR came from a man between 50 and 59 years old who received an inactivated influenza vaccine. V and J are TRBV5-1 and TRBJ1-1; 8 bases are shared with TRBD1. CDR3 DNA sequence: TGCGCCAGCAGCTTAGGAACAGGGGGGAACACTGAAGCTTTCTTT. It is translated as CASSLGTGGNTEAFF.